A selection of T cell receptor beta chains follows, all from one sample in a study of cytomegalovirus exposure and HLA in healthy donors. Sequencing was performed with immunoSEQ multiplex PCR; in TCRdb, only in-frame clones are kept and a portion is missing. The repertoire has 150,000 to 200,000 clones, around 83% of them found once; the top ten carry roughly 2.2%. Sequencing was done on a sample of PBMCs. These TCRs come from a man younger than 30 in good health and CMV-seropositive. CDR3s include the opening cysteine and the closing phenylalanine or tryptophan. A D gene is named only where the DNA matches it firmly. Not all rows give a size; the values are once, few, many and, for expanded clones, a class.

V gene	D gene	J gene	clone size	CDR3 length	CDR3 protein	CDR3 DNA
TRBV7-3	NA	TRBJ2-3	NA	16	CASSLDPRGQSDTQYF	TGTGCCAGCAGCTTAGACCCCCGGGGTCAGTCAGATACGCAGTATTTT
TRBV27	TRBD1	TRBJ1-2	NA	15	CASSSPGTGQDGYTF	TGTGCCAGCAGTTCCCCCGGGACAGGGCAAGATGGCTACACCTTC
TRBV18	NA	TRBJ2-3	NA	16	CASSPRGTTSTDTQYF	TGTGCCAGCTCACCTAGGGGGACCACTAGCACAGATACGCAGTATTTT
TRBV2	NA	TRBJ1-4	NA	17	CASSEGQGSSTNEKLFF	TGTGCCAGCAGTGAAGGGCAGGGTTCGTCGACTAATGAAAAACTGTTTTTT
TRBV18	NA	TRBJ2-5	NA	15	CASSPNRLETETQYF	TGTGCCAGCTCACCGAACAGGTTGGAGACTGAGACCCAGTACTTC
TRBV4-3	TRBD1	TRBJ2-3	NA	15	CASSQGDRDEDTQYF	TGCGCCAGCAGCCAAGGGGACAGGGATGAGGATACGCAGTATTTT
TRBV7-9	NA	TRBJ1-3	NA	15	CSSSLLRASGNTIYF	TGTTCCAGCAGCTTATTGCGAGCGTCTGGAAACACCATATATTTT
TRBV7-3	TRBD2	TRBJ2-1	NA	18	CASSLPPSQRGARGEQFF	TGTGCCAGCAGCTTACCCCCTTCGCAGCGGGGGGCGCGTGGTGAGCAGTTCTTC
TRBV7-6	NA	TRBJ2-3	NA	13	CASSPAGSDTQYF	TGTGCCAGCAGCCCCGCCGGGTCAGATACGCAGTATTTT
TRBV7-2	NA	TRBJ1-1	once	14	CASSLAWPNTEAFF	TGTGCCAGCAGCTTAGCCTGGCCGAACACTGAAGCTTTCTTT
TRBV13	NA	TRBJ2-7	NA	14	CASSLGGVPYEQYF	TGTGCCAGCAGCTTAGGGGGCGTCCCCTACGAGCAGTACTTC
TRBV19	NA	TRBJ1-1	NA	13	CASSIESLAGAFF	TGTGCCAGTAGTATCGAGTCCCTCGCGGGAGCTTTCTTT
TRBV6-5	TRBD1	TRBJ2-5	NA	15	CASSPGTGVLETQYF	TGTGCCAGCAGCCCCGGGACAGGGGTTTTAGAGACCCAGTACTTC
TRBV7-2	NA	TRBJ1-4	few	15	CASSTQTATNEKLFF	TGTGCCAGCAGCACCCAGACAGCAACAAATGAAAAACTGTTTTTT
TRBV9	TRBD1	TRBJ2-7	NA	15	CASSPRQGASGEQYF	TGTGCCAGCAGCCCCCGACAGGGGGCGAGCGGCGAGCAGTACTTC
TRBV30	NA	TRBJ2-2	NA	13	CAWSVRGTGELFF	TGTGCCTGGAGCGTTAGGGGAACCGGGGAGCTGTTTTTT
TRBV7-6	TRBD1	TRBJ1-2	few	18	CASSAGVFSLRQGRGYTF	TGTGCCAGCAGCGCTGGCGTTTTTTCCCTGAGACAGGGAAGGGGCTACACCTTC
TRBV5-6	NA	TRBJ2-5	NA	14	CASSLGRRQETQYF	TGTGCCAGCAGCTTGGGACGGAGGCAGGAGACCCAGTACTTC
TRBV29-1	NA	TRBJ2-3	NA	12	CSAGSAERTQYF	TGCAGCGCTGGTAGCGCTGAACGTACGCAGTATTTT
TRBV5-6	TRBD2	TRBJ2-3	NA	16	CASSQVAGGPTDTQYF	TGTGCCAGCAGCCAGGTAGCGGGGGGGCCGACAGATACGCAGTATTTT
TRBV9	TRBD1	TRBJ2-7	NA	13	CASSVGNRGEQYF	TGTGCCAGCAGCGTAGGTAACAGGGGCGAGCAGTACTTC
TRBV5-6	NA	TRBJ2-1	NA	14	CASSLTAGYGEQFF	TGTGCCAGCAGCTTGACCGCGGGGTACGGTGAGCAGTTCTTC
TRBV7-8	NA	TRBJ1-1	NA	16	CATLLVVGGGLTEAFF	TGTGCCACCCTCTTAGTTGTCGGAGGAGGACTCACTGAAGCTTTCTTT
TRBV15	TRBD1	TRBJ2-1	few	15	CATSPRGTVFDEQFF	TGTGCCACCAGCCCTAGAGGGACAGTTTTCGATGAGCAGTTCTTC
TRBV7-3	NA	TRBJ1-1	NA	16	CASSLAGGAYNTEAFF	TGTGCCAGCAGCTTGGCGGGGGGCGCCTATAACACTGAAGCTTTCTTT
TRBV11-3	NA	TRBJ2-6	NA	13	CASSFSGANGLTF	TGTGCCAGCAGTTTCTCTGGGGCCAACGGCCTGACTTTC
TRBV10-3	NA	TRBJ2-3	once	13	CATLWGGTDTQYF	TGTGCCACCCTTTGGGGCGGCACAGATACGCAGTATTTT
TRBV28	TRBD1	TRBJ2-7	NA	14	CASNKSFRDRAQYF	TGTGCCAGCAACAAATCATTCCGGGACAGGGCGCAGTACTTC
TRBV7-2	NA	TRBJ1-1	NA	9	CASSSGAFF	TGTGCCAGCAGCTCCGGGGCTTTCTTT
TRBV28	NA	TRBJ2-1	NA	18	CASSYVATLVSSYNEQFF	TGTGCCAGCAGTTACGTTGCAACTCTCGTTAGCTCCTACAATGAGCAGTTCTTC
TRBV10-3	NA	TRBJ2-1	NA	16	CAISSLAVSSYNEQFF	TGTGCCATCAGTAGTTTAGCGGTGAGCTCCTACAATGAGCAGTTCTTC
TRBV4-2	NA	TRBJ1-1	NA	15	CASSQVGGQNTEAFF	TGTGCCAGCAGCCAAGTGGGGGGGCAGAACACTGAAGCTTTCTTT
TRBV18	TRBD2	TRBJ2-7	once	15	CASSPERGGSYEQYF	TGTGCCAGCTCACCCGAGCGGGGGGGCTCCTACGAGCAGTACTTC
TRBV4-2	TRBD2	TRBJ2-5	NA	20	CASSHVLPWTSGGYQETQYF	TGTGCCAGCAGCCACGTACTCCCTTGGACTAGCGGGGGTTACCAAGAGACCCAGTACTTC
TRBV6-1	TRBD1	TRBJ1-2	NA	14	CASSGDSAIYGYTF	TGTGCCAGCAGTGGGGACAGCGCTATCTATGGCTACACCTTC
TRBV11-2	TRBD2	TRBJ2-1	NA	14	CASYGRTSPNEQFF	TGTGCCAGCTATGGGAGGACTAGCCCCAATGAGCAGTTCTTC
TRBV5-1	TRBD2	TRBJ2-5	NA	15	CASSFTLAGGETQYF	TGCGCCAGCAGCTTCACCCTAGCGGGGGGGGAGACCCAGTACTTC
TRBV2	TRBD2	TRBJ2-2	NA	15	CASSELAGIPGELFF	TGTGCCAGCAGTGAATTAGCGGGGATCCCCGGGGAGCTGTTTTTT
TRBV18	TRBD1	TRBJ1-2	NA	15	CASSQLQGTYYGYTF	TGTGCCAGCTCACAACTACAGGGGACCTACTATGGCTACACCTTC
TRBV29-1	TRBD1	TRBJ1-2	NA	17	CSVEGFSEDRNLGGYTF	TGCAGCGTTGAAGGCTTCTCAGAGGACAGGAACCTCGGGGGCTACACCTTC
TRBV25-1	TRBD1	TRBJ1-2	NA	15	CASSASVTGGDGYTF	TGTGCCAGCAGTGCCAGCGTGACAGGGGGAGATGGCTACACCTTC
TRBV4-3	TRBD2	TRBJ2-1	NA	14	CASSQVGGRDEQFF	TGCGCCAGCAGCCAAGTCGGGGGGAGGGATGAGCAGTTCTTC
TRBV5-5	NA	TRBJ2-3	NA	16	CASSLNLVGLTDTQYF	TGTGCCAGCAGCTTGAATCTTGTGGGGCTCACAGATACGCAGTATTTT
TRBV19	TRBD1	TRBJ1-1	NA	15	CASRDRVIWGTEAFF	TGTGCCAGTAGGGACAGGGTAATTTGGGGAACTGAAGCTTTCTTT
TRBV7-6	NA	TRBJ1-4	NA	14	CASSLGGQGEKLFF	TGTGCCAGCAGCTTAGGGGGGCAGGGTGAAAAACTGTTTTTT